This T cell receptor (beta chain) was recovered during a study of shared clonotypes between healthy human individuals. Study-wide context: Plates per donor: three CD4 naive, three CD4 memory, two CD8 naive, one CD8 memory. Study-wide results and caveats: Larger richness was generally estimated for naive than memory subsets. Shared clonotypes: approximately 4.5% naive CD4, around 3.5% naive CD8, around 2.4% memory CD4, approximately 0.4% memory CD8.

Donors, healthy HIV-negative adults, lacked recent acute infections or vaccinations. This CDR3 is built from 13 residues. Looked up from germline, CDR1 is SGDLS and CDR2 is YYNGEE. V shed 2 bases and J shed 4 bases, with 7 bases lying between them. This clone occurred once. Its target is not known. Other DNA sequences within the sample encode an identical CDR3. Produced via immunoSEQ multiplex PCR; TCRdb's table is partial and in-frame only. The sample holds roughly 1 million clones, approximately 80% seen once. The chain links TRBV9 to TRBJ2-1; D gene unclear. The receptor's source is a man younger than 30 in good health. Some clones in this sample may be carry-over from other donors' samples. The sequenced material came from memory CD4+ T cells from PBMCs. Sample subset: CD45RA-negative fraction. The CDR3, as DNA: TGTGCCAGCAGCGTTGCAGGTTACAATGAGCAGTTCTTC. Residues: CASSVAGYNEQFF.